The 9 T cell receptor beta chains listed next were all sequenced from one sample in a study of identical twins. TCRdb reprocessed the 5' RACE reads via MiXCR and lists one record per CDR3 protein. The sample shows approximately 1.8 million distinct CDR3 sequences, 25% to 35% of them seen only once. Sequenced input: cord blood. The source of these receptors is a newborn girl in good health.

This clonotype was seen more than once but under ten times. V is TRBV24-1 and J is TRBJ1-2; D might be TRBD1 (5 bases). CDR1 is KGHDR and CDR2 is SFDVKD in the germline V gene. Between the trimmed V and J ends, which lost 2 bases and 6 bases, there was a span of 12 bases. The CDR3 spans 14 residues. The chain's CDR3 is CATSDWDSGNGYTF. In nucleotides, the CDR3 is TGTGCCACCAGTGATTGGGATTCAGGGAATGGCTACACCTTC.

The chain links TRBV28 to TRBJ2-3; D gene ambiguous. The V end was cut by 3 bases, the J end by 3 bases, with 10 bases between. The CDR3 runs 14 residues. From germline, CDR1 is MDHEN and CDR2 SYDVKM. In nucleotides, the CDR3 is TGTGCCAGCAGTTTGTGGGTGCCAACAGATACGCAGTATTTT. Protein product: CASSLWVPTDTQYF.

Only a few counts were recorded for this clonotype. The rearrangement links TRBV6-5 to TRBJ2-7; no clear D gene. The CDR3 runs 14 residues. Germline CDR1 is MNHEY and CDR2 is SVGAGI. V lost 5 bases, J lost 4 bases, and 15 bases lay in between. The DNA for the CDR3 is TGTGCCAGCAGTCCCTCCAACAAACCGTACGAGCAGTACTTC. Translated: CASSPSNKPYEQYF.

This clonotype was counted between two and nine times. The chain is built from TRBV27 and TRBJ2-2; D uncertain. CDR1 and CDR2 from the germline V gene are MNHEY and SMNVEV (reference sequence). There are 15 residues in the CDR3. V was cut by 5 bases and J by 4 bases, with 14 bases left in between. This CDR3 is CASSIDRVPTGELFF. The CDR3 DNA reads TGTGCCAGCAGTATCGACCGGGTCCCCACCGGGGAGCTGTTTTTT.

V and J are TRBV20-1 and TRBJ2-7; tentatively, D is TRBD2 (6 bases). V lost 3 bases and J lost 4, with 13 bases in between. The V gene's germline CDR1 is DFQATT and CDR2 SNEGSKA (reference sequence). The CDR3 length is 13 residues. The CDR3 DNA reads TGCAGTGCTAGGACCGGGGGAGGTTACGAGCAGTACTTC. It is translated as CSARTGGGYEQYF.

The chain links TRBV10-2 to TRBJ1-1, with D unclear. With 2 bases removed from V and 4 bases from J, the gap between germline ends came to 8 bases. Germline CDR1 WSHSY, CDR2 SAAADI. This CDR3 comprises 13 residues. CDR3 DNA sequence: TGCGCCAGCAGTGAGATTGGGCCCACTGAAGCTTTCTTT. It codes for CASSEIGPTEAFF.

CDR3 region: CASSPLGTSGTKETQYF. The CDR3 DNA reads as TGTGCCAGCTCACCACTCGGGACTAGCGGGACCAAAGAGACCCAGTACTTC. The chain has TRBV18 and TRBJ2-4, with 13 bases lining up with TRBD2. Matching the DNA end better, TRBJ2-5 makes the J call doubtful. The CDR3 is 17 residues long. Germline CDR1 is KGHSH and CDR2 is LQKENI.

There are many counts of this clonotype. The chain carries TRBV24-1 and TRBJ2-3, with D unresolved. Germline CDR1 reads KGHDR; CDR2 reads SFDVKD. V dropped 1 base and J dropped 1 base, with 8 bases sitting between them. The CDR3 contains 15 residues. For the CDR3, the DNA is TGTGCCACCAGTGATTTAGCCAGAGGCACAGATACGCAGTATTTT. Translated, it gives CATSDLARGTDTQYF.

The J gene is TRBJ2-4, the V gene TRBV7-2; D remains ambiguous. The J call may be in error: the DNA end matches TRBJ2-7 better. Germline V lookup: CDR1 SGHTA, CDR2 FQGNSA. CDR3 size: 12 residues. CDR3 in amino acids: CASSNRRGEQYF. CDR3 DNA: TGTGCCAGCAGCAACAGACGAGGCGAGCAGTACTTC.